This entry lists 32 T cell receptor beta chains sequenced from one sample in a study of T cells in Graves' hyperthyroidism and ophthalmopathy. There were TCR beta CDR3 regions amplified from RNA transcripts. The study used the HTBI primer set for a first-round RT-PCR of the TCR CDR3. TCRdb redid the calling of the multiplex PCR reads with MiXCR, one entry per CDR3 protein. The sample has 250,000 to 300,000 distinct CDR3 sequences; roughly 15% are singletons. Sequenced: blood. Receptors were obtained from a woman between 45 and 65 years old with Graves' hyperthyroidism that later progressed to Graves' ophthalmopathy.

This clonotype has a count of ten or more. CDR3 region: CASSPRAGDYGYTF. The DNA of the CDR3 is TGTGCCAGCAGCCCGCGGGCAGGGGACTATGGCTACACCTTC. The chain couples TRBV7-2 to TRBJ1-2, with D possibly being TRBD1 (6 bases). The V gene lost 5 bases and the J gene lost 3 bases, with 13 bases spanning the gap. CDR3 length equals 14 residues. The germline gives CDR1 SGHTA, CDR2 FQGNSA. The whole variable domain, remainder taken from reference TRBV7-2 and TRBJ1-2, is GAGVSQSPSNKVTEKGKDVELRCDPISGHTALYWYRQSLGQGLEFLIYFQGNSAPDKSGLPSDRFSAERTGGSVSTLTIQRTQQEDSAVYLCASSPRAGDYGYTFGSGTRLTVV.

The table lists this clonotype with many counts. The genes are TRBV2 and TRBJ1-5; D is possibly TRBD1 (5 bases). This CDR3 is 14 amino acids long. Germline loops: CDR1 SNHLY, CDR2 FYNNEI. Trimming removed 8 bases from V and 0 bases from J, with 11 bases in between. The CDR3 loop reads CASRQDISNQPQHF. The CDR3 DNA reads as TGTGCCAGCCGGCAGGACATTAGCAATCAGCCCCAGCATTTT.

This clonotype was detected a few times. The V and J genes are TRBV30 and TRBJ1-6; 11 bases match TRBD1. The germline V gene has CDR1 GTSNPN and CDR2 SVGIG (reference sequence). J lost 8 bases, V lost 5 bases, and 5 bases had no gene match. CDR3 size: 14 residues. The CDR3: CAWALGQGDSPLHF. The CDR3 DNA reads TGTGCCTGGGCACTGGGACAGGGGGATTCACCCCTCCACTTT.

This clonotype showed up just a few times. The chain is built from TRBV19 and TRBJ1-5; 9 nucleotides align to TRBD1. Trimming cost V 7 bases and J 4 bases; bases outside gene matches: 8. CDR1 and CDR2 (germline): LNHDA, SQIVND (reference sequence). The length of the CDR3 is 15 residues. CDR3 sequence reads: CASNELDRGNQPQHF. The CDR3 bases are TGTGCCAGTAACGAACTGGACAGGGGTAATCAGCCCCAGCATTTT. Drawing the rest from reference TRBV19 and TRBJ1-5, the complete variable domain is DGGITQSPKYLFRKEGQNVTLSCEQNLNHDAMYWYRQDPGQGLRLIYYSQIVNDFQKGDIAEGYSVSREKKESFPLTVTSAQKNPTAFYLCASNELDRGNQPQHFGDGTRLSIL.

This clonotype was recorded many times. The CDR3 DNA reads as TGTGCCAGCAGCTTCACTCCGGGGGAGCAGTTCTTC. Protein: CASSFTPGEQFF. The chain has TRBV11-2 and TRBJ2-1, with D maybe TRBD2 (5 bases). The V gene lost 3 bases and the J gene lost 10 bases, with 10 bases spanning the gap. Germline CDR1 is SGHAT and CDR2 is FQNNGV. CDR3 size: 12 residues.

This clonotype has ten or more counts. The chain is built from TRBV30 and TRBJ2-7; D unresolved. Germline CDR1 is GTSNPN and CDR2 is SVGIG (reference sequence). V shed 5 bases and J shed 2 bases, with 10 bases lying between them. The CDR3 spans 12 residues. CDR3 nucleotide sequence: TGTGCCTGGGTTAATGGGGCCTACGAGCAGTACTTC. Amino acid sequence: CAWVNGAYEQYF. The full variable domain, with the rest looked up from reference TRBV30 and TRBJ2-7, is SQTIHQWPATLVQPVGSPLSLECTVEGTSNPNLYWYRQAAGRGLQLLFYSVGIGQISSEVPQNLSASRPQDRQFILSSKKLLLSDSGFYLCAWVNGAYEQYFGPGTRLTVT.

V gene TRBV9 combines with J gene TRBJ2-1; no clear D. This CDR3 spans 13 amino acids. V lost 0 bases to trimming and J lost 6 bases, with 7 bases between them. Germline CDR1 SGDLS, CDR2 YYNGEE. In DNA, the CDR3 is TGTGCCAGCAGCGTAGGGGATGGCAATGAGCAGTTCTTC. The encoded protein is CASSVGDGNEQFF.

The chain combines TRBV6-1 with TRBJ2-7, with D maybe TRBD2 (6 bases). V was shortened by 8 bases and J by 2 bases, with 10 bases between the two germline ends. Germline CDR1 reads MNHNS; CDR2 reads SASEGT. The CDR3 is made up of 12 amino acids. The CDR3 reads CASQSGAYEQYF. DNA for the CDR3: TGTGCCAGCCAATCGGGGGCCTACGAGCAGTACTTC.

This clonotype has ten or more counts. The genes are TRBV7-9 and TRBJ1-4, with 10 positions matching TRBD1. Per the germline V gene, CDR1 is SEHNR and CDR2 is FQNEAQ (reference sequence). The CDR3 extends over 14 amino acids. J was trimmed by 11 bases and V by 6 bases; bases with no gene match: 9. Here the CDR3 reads CASRTGTGEEKLFF. In nucleotides, the CDR3 is TGTGCCAGCAGGACCGGGACAGGGGAGGAGAAACTGTTTTTT.

The chain is built from TRBV11-2 and TRBJ2-3; 7 bases match TRBD2. CDR1 SGHAT and CDR2 FQNNGV come from the germline V gene. V lost 7 bases, J lost 3 bases, and 4 bases stayed unmatched. The CDR3 contains 13 residues. CDR3 sequence: CASIPGGTDTQYF. The CDR3 nucleotides are TGTGCCAGCATCCCCGGGGGGACAGATACGCAGTATTTT.

This clonotype was counted ten times or more. The genes are TRBV2 and TRBJ1-5, with 8 bases fitting TRBD1. This CDR3 has 15 residues. CDR1 SNHLY and CDR2 FYNNEI come from the germline V gene. V gave up 2 bases and J gave up 4 bases; unmatched junction bases: 4. The CDR3 DNA is TGTGCCAGCAGTGAACCAGGGGGCTCTAATCAGCCCCAGCATTTT. Its protein product is CASSEPGGSNQPQHF.

This clonotype was seen a few times. This chain connects TRBV27 to TRBJ1-1, with 9 bases identical to TRBD1. The CDR3 is 15 residues long. Trimming took 3 bases from V and 5 from J; bases not matched to a gene: 7. Germline V gene lookup returns CDR1 MNHEY and CDR2 SMNVEV (reference sequence). CDR3 nucleotides: TGTGCCAGCAGTTTGACAGGGGGGAAATGGACTGAAGCTTTCTTT. Its translation: CASSLTGGKWTEAFF.

In its sample, this clonotype was seen many times. The chain is built from TRBV6-1 and TRBJ2-5; no clear D gene. The CDR3 is 14 amino acids. Germline lookup yields CDR1 MNHNS and CDR2 SASEGT. Deletions cut 6 bases from V and 1 base from J, with 12 bases between. CDR3 sequence (DNA): TGTGCCAGCAGAATAGGGCCTCTCCAAGAGACCCAGTACTTC. Amino acids: CASRIGPLQETQYF.

The chain has TRBV29-1 and TRBJ2-7; D gene unclear. CDR1 and CDR2 (germline): SQVTM, ANQGSEA. CDR3 length: 11 amino acids. The V end lost 7 bases, the J end lost 4 bases, and 11 bases lay between the germline ends. CDR3: CSATGHYEQYF. The DNA for the CDR3 is TGCAGCGCAACTGGCCATTACGAGCAGTACTTC.

This clonotype was seen many times. The V and J genes are TRBV20-1 and TRBJ1-5; D is undetermined. The germline V and J ends were trimmed by 4 bases and 5 bases, with 12 bases remaining between them. CDR3 size: 13 residues. From germline, CDR1 is DFQATT and CDR2 SNEGSKA (reference sequence). CDR3 sequence reads: CSATGSGYQPQHF. CDR3 coding DNA: TGCAGTGCTACAGGAAGCGGGTATCAGCCCCAGCATTTT.

This clonotype was counted only a few times. The J gene is TRBJ2-1, the V gene TRBV12-3 or TRBV12-4; 7 bases agree with TRBD2. The trim removed 5 bases at V and 0 bases at J, leaving 28 bases unmatched. The CDR3 consists of 23 residues. DNA of the CDR3: TGTGCCAGCAGTCTAGACCCCTACTTCGCGGGAGACCCACAAAAGAGCTCCTACAATGAGCAGTTCTTC. Protein sequence: CASSLDPYFAGDPQKSSYNEQFF.

At least ten counts were recorded for this clonotype. CDR3 amino acids: CASSQVGRADEQFF. The CDR3 DNA follows: TGTGCCAGCAGCCAAGTCGGGAGGGCAGATGAGCAGTTCTTC. The chain recombines TRBV3-1 with TRBJ2-1; the match to TRBD2 covers 8 bases. With V trimmed by 1 base and J by 8 bases, 4 bases remained unmatched. Germline CDR1 LGHDT, CDR2 YNNKEL (reference sequence). The CDR3 runs 14 residues.

This clonotype was found a few times. The chain employs TRBV20-1 and TRBJ2-7; D tentatively fits TRBD1 or TRBD2 (5 bases each). Germline V gene lookup returns CDR1 DFQATT and CDR2 SNEGSKA (reference sequence). The CDR3 covers 14 residues. The ends were cut back, 3 bases at V and 5 bases at J, with 17 bases in the middle. The CDR3 sequence is CSARRGARLDEQYF. CDR3 nucleotides: TGCAGTGCTAGGAGAGGGGCCCGTCTGGACGAGCAGTACTTC.

This clonotype was observed many times. V usage is TRBV5-6 and J usage is TRBJ2-5; 7 bases are a match to TRBD2. The CDR3 length is 14 residues. Germline V CDR1 and CDR2: SGHDT, YYEEEE. V lost 4 bases, J lost 2 bases, and 5 bases stayed unmatched. The CDR3 reads CASSRSGLQETQYF. Here the CDR3 DNA reads TGTGCCAGCAGCCGTAGCGGGCTTCAAGAGACCCAGTACTTC.

This clonotype was picked up a small number of times. V and J are TRBV6-1 and TRBJ2-2; weak D call: TRBD1 (5 bases). Germline CDR1 and CDR2: MNHNS and SASEGT. Trimming removed 6 bases from V and 5 bases from J, with 10 bases in between. This CDR3 region has 13 residues. This CDR3 reads CASSRDRTGELFF. Here the CDR3 DNA reads TGTGCCAGCAGCCGCGACAGAACCGGGGAGCTGTTTTTT.

This clonotype was detected only a few times. The V gene is TRBV5-4, the J gene TRBJ1-2; maybe TRBD1 (5 bases). Trimming took 7 bases from V and 3 from J, leaving 19 bases between them. The CDR3 covers 15 residues. Per the germline V gene, CDR1 is SGHNT and CDR2 is YYREEE (reference sequence). This chain's CDR3 is CASGGVDDRDYGYTF. The DNA of the CDR3 is TGTGCCAGCGGGGGGGTGGACGACCGAGACTATGGCTACACCTTC.

This clonotype was found many times. CDR3 DNA sequence: TGTGCCAGCAGTGGACCACTAGCGCGGTTCAATGAGCAGTTCTTC. The encoded protein is CASSGPLARFNEQFF. This chain joins TRBV28 and TRBJ2-1, with 7 bases that match TRBD2. The CDR3 spans 15 residues. Germline V lookup: CDR1 MDHEN, CDR2 SYDVKM. The V segment lost 5 bases and the J segment 6 bases; nucleotides outside the gene matches: 10.

This clonotype was counted ten times or more. This chain uses TRBV5-1 with TRBJ1-1; 8 nucleotides line up with TRBD1. Germline V gene data show CDR1 as SGHRS and CDR2 as YFSETQ. The J segment lost 5 bases and the V segment lost 7 bases, leaving 10 bases of the junction unmatched. The CDR3 spans 14 residues. CDR3 coding DNA: TGCGCCAGCGGGACAGGAGGGGACGGGACTGAAGCTTTCTTT. Amino acids: CASGTGGDGTEAFF.

This clonotype was recorded many times. V gene TRBV18 combines with J gene TRBJ2-3; TRBD2 aligns across 9 bases. The germline V gene has CDR1 KGHSH and CDR2 LQKENI. J was trimmed by 4 bases and V by 6 bases; bases with no gene match: 14. The CDR3 is 17 amino acids. The CDR3 nucleotides are TGTGCCAGCTCGACCCGTTGGCGGGAGGGCAGACCAGATACGCAGTATTTT. Amino acids: CASSTRWREGRPDTQYF.

This clonotype appeared many times. The rearrangement joins TRBV9 to TRBJ2-7; TRBD2 aligns across 8 bases. The CDR3 is 14 residues long. After removal of 0 bases from V and 5 bases from J, the junction contained 4 bases not matched to a gene. Germline lookup yields CDR1 SGDLS and CDR2 YYNGEE. The chain's CDR3 is CASSVDGRVNEQYF. The DNA for the CDR3 is TGTGCCAGCAGCGTAGACGGGAGGGTCAACGAGCAGTACTTC.

This clonotype was detected many times. The CDR3 loop is CASSLRGGLAADTQYF. The CDR3 region has the DNA TGCGCCAGCAGCTTGCGGGGGGGACTAGCAGCAGATACGCAGTATTTT. This chain uses TRBV5-1 with TRBJ2-3, with 9 nucleotides matching TRBD2. Germline assignment: CDR1 SGHRS and CDR2 YFSETQ. The CDR3 extends over 16 amino acids. V trimming: 1 base; J trimming: 4 bases; junction bases outside the gene matches: 7.

This clonotype was counted at least ten times. The chain links TRBV28 to TRBJ2-2, with D uncertain. Between the trimmed V and J ends, which lost 4 bases and 7 bases, there was a span of 7 bases. Germline V gives CDR1 MDHEN, CDR2 SYDVKM. The CDR3 spans 12 residues. This chain's CDR3 is CASSSKIGELFF. The CDR3 DNA follows: TGTGCCAGCAGTTCTAAAATCGGGGAGCTGTTTTTT.

The sample holds many counts of this clonotype. The chain uses TRBV6-1 and TRBJ2-2; TRBD2 is a possible D gene (6 bases). This CDR3 has 13 amino acids. Trimming shortened V by 7 bases and J by 1 base, and 7 bases separated the two germline ends. Germline-derived CDR1 and CDR2 are MNHNS and SASEGT. As DNA, the CDR3 is TGTGCCAGCACGCGGGAGAACACCGGGGAGCTGTTTTTT. It specifies CASTRENTGELFF.

This chain links TRBV10-1 with TRBJ1-5, with 7 bases that match TRBD1. The V and J ends lost 6 bases and 5 bases, in that order; junction bases with no gene match: 4. The CDR3 runs to 13 residues. CDR1 is WNHNN, CDR2 SYGVQD, per germline (reference sequence). The CDR3 loop is CASSDREDQPQHF. CDR3 in DNA: TGCGCCAGCAGCGACAGGGAAGATCAGCCCCAGCATTTT.

Many counts were recorded for this clonotype. The chain is built from TRBV27 and TRBJ2-7; 8 bases agree with TRBD1. The junction had 9 bases not matched to a gene; V was cut back by 0 bases and J by 5 bases. The CDR3 consists of 16 residues. The germline CDR1 and CDR2 sequences are MNHEY and SMNVEV (reference sequence). The CDR3 loop is CASSLSWTTGDHEQYF. CDR3 in DNA: TGTGCCAGCAGTTTATCGTGGACGACAGGGGACCACGAGCAGTACTTC.

This clonotype was seen ten or more times. This chain links TRBV27 with TRBJ2-1; D may be TRBD2 (6 bases). Trimming removed 5 bases from V and 4 bases from J, with 9 bases in between. This CDR3 spans 13 amino acids. In germline, CDR1 is MNHEY, CDR2 SMNVEV (reference sequence). CDR3 residues: CASSPAGYNEQFF. CDR3 in DNA: TGTGCCAGCAGTCCGGCGGGGTACAATGAGCAGTTCTTC.

This clonotype was counted ten times or more. The chain carries TRBV12-3 or TRBV12-4 and TRBJ1-5, with D possibly being TRBD1 (5 bases). This CDR3 comprises 15 residues. Trimming shortened V by 5 bases and J by 9 bases, and 20 bases separated the two germline ends. The CDR3 bases are TGTGCCAGCAGTCCCTTATCAGGGCCTAAGTGGCCCCAGCATTTT. Amino acid sequence: CASSPLSGPKWPQHF.